The 31 T cell receptor beta chains reported below all come from one sample, sequenced in a study of molecular identifiers for immune sequencing clone quantification. TCRdb reanalysed the PCR reads using MiXCR and keeps one entry per CDR3 protein. Of about 640,000 distinct CDR3 sequences in the sample, just under 20% were seen once. Sequenced sample: naive CD8+ T cells from blood, with Jurkat cell RNA spiked in. Subset indicated: FACS-sorted CD8+CD4-CCR7+CD45RA+ naive T cells. These receptors were obtained from a human donor in good health. Some libraries in this study had Jurkat cell RNA spiked in.

This chain links TRBV27 with TRBJ2-7, with TRBD1 identical over 7 bases. The CDR3 loop spans 14 amino acids. After removal of 5 bases from V and 2 bases from J, the junction contained 6 bases not matched to a gene. The germline CDR1 and CDR2 sequences are MNHEY and SMNVEV (reference sequence). The CDR3 nucleotides read TGTGCCAGCAGTGCCGGGACAGTTGCCTACGAGCAGTACTTC. This translates into CASSAGTVAYEQYF.

This clonotype was seen at least ten times. The chain combines TRBV12-3 or TRBV12-4 with TRBJ1-5, with 10 bases that match TRBD1. The junction had 10 bases not matched to a gene; V was cut back by 6 bases and J by 8 bases. This CDR3 comprises 15 residues. Here the CDR3 reads CASRRGTGVYKPQHF. The DNA of the CDR3 is TGTGCCAGCAGGCGCGGGACAGGGGTTTATAAGCCCCAGCATTTT.

There are a few counts of this clonotype. Its ends do not fully match the called genes, so a read error is possible. V is TRBV11-2 and J is TRBJ2-5; unclear D gene. The CDR3 has 13 residues. CDR1 is SGHAT, CDR2 FQNNGV, per germline. The CDR3 DNA reads TGTGCCTGCAGCTTAGTGGGGTATGAGACCCAGTACTTC. The encoded protein is CACSLVGYETQYF.

Ten or more counts support this clonotype. The gene calls are TRBV3-1 and TRBJ2-2, with 8 positions matching TRBD2. This CDR3 contains 15 residues. CDR1 and CDR2 from the germline V gene are LGHDT and YNNKEL (reference sequence). Losses at the gene ends were 4 bases for V and 4 bases for J; bases not matched to a gene: 5. CDR3 in DNA: TGTGCCAGCAGCCTCATGCTAGCGGGCACCGGGGAGCTGTTTTTT. Amino acid sequence: CASSLMLAGTGELFF. Full variable domain (rest looked up from reference TRBV3-1 and TRBJ2-2): DTAVSQTPKYLVTQMGNDKSIKCEQNLGHDTMYWYKQDSKKFLKIMFSYNNKELIINETVPNRFSPKSPDKAHLNLHINSLELGDSAVYFCASSLMLAGTGELFFGEGSRLTVL.

This clonotype occurred a few times. This chain joins TRBV19 and TRBJ2-1; D is unresolved. Germline V gene sequence: CDR1 LNHDA, CDR2 SQIVND (reference sequence). Trimming took 5 bases from V and 3 from J, leaving 11 bases between them. The CDR3 loop spans 14 amino acids. The CDR3 here is CASSLVPGYNEQFF. DNA of the CDR3: TGTGCCAGTAGTTTAGTTCCGGGCTACAATGAGCAGTTCTTC.

On this clonotype: With a much larger clone just one base away, this may be a read error. The chain joins TRBV7-6 to TRBJ1-1, with 7 bases identical to TRBD1. This CDR3 has 16 residues. The germline V gene has CDR1 SGHVS and CDR2 FNYEAQ. As DNA, the CDR3 is TGTGCCAGCAGCCCCAACAGGGGTGGGGGAAACACTGAAGCTCTCTTT. Protein: CASSPNRGGGNTEALF.

This clonotype has a count of ten or more. The chain is built from TRBV12-3 or TRBV12-4 and TRBJ1-4, with TRBD1 identical over 9 bases. V dropped 4 bases and J dropped 8; count of bases not matched to a gene: 5. The CDR3 covers 14 residues. The CDR3 region is CASSSTGGWEKLFF. The CDR3 DNA follows: TGTGCCAGCAGTTCCACAGGGGGCTGGGAAAAACTGTTTTTT.

This clonotype occurred a few times. The chain combines TRBV7-2 with TRBJ2-1; D may be TRBD1 or TRBD2 (5 bases each). The CDR3 contains 16 residues. V was clipped by 3 bases and J by 0 bases, with 12 bases between them. CDR1 is SGHTA, CDR2 FQGNSA, per germline. Here the CDR3 DNA reads TGTGCCAGCAGCTTGACGGGACCCGTCTCCTACAATGAGCAGTTCTTC. It specifies CASSLTGPVSYNEQFF.

This clonotype was recorded at least ten times. The chain has TRBV9 and TRBJ2-5; 10 bases align to TRBD1. The CDR3 has 17 amino acids. After removal of 5 bases from V and 4 bases from J, the junction contained 14 bases not matched to a gene. Germline V gene data show CDR1 as SGDLS and CDR2 as YYNGEE. CDR3 region: CASSASPGTGVAETQYF. DNA of the CDR3: TGTGCCAGCAGTGCCAGCCCCGGGACAGGGGTGGCAGAGACCCAGTACTTC.

This chain connects TRBV2 to TRBJ2-7; D is undetermined. Germline CDR1 and CDR2: SNHLY and FYNNEI. CDR3 length: 14 residues. V lost 9 bases and J lost 0, with 15 bases in between. This CDR3 reads CARGSTKNSYEQYF. The CDR3 nucleotides are TGTGCCAGAGGATCGACAAAAAACTCCTACGAGCAGTACTTC.

The sample holds many counts of this clonotype. This rearrangement joins TRBV6-5 to TRBJ2-7; 8 bases fit TRBD1. Germline CDR1 and CDR2: MNHEY and SVGAGI. The J segment lost 7 bases and the V segment lost 1 base, leaving 6 bases of the junction unmatched. CDR3 length equals 14 residues. The CDR3 nucleotides read TGTGCCAGCAGTTACTGGCAGGGGGCTGATGAGCAGTACTTC. It is translated as CASSYWQGADEQYF.

This clonotype was recorded at least ten times. This chain joins TRBV5-1 and TRBJ2-2, with 7 positions matching TRBD2. CDR1 is SGHRS and CDR2 is YFSETQ in the germline V gene. There are 14 residues in the CDR3. V was clipped by 4 bases and J by 1 base; unmatched bases: 1. CDR3 DNA: TGCGCCAGCAGCCCTAGCGGGAACACCGGGGAGCTGTTTTTT. It translates to CASSPSGNTGELFF.

This clonotype was seen ten or more times. The CDR3 DNA reads as TGTGCCAGCAGCTCCCCCTCCGGGACTCGCACAGATACGCAGTATTTT. It translates to CASSSPSGTRTDTQYF. This rearrangement joins TRBV5-6 to TRBJ2-3; possibly TRBD2 for D (6 bases). V was pared by 3 bases and J by 1 base, with 15 bases between. The germline V gene has CDR1 SGHDT and CDR2 YYEEEE. The CDR3 totals 16 residues.

The gene calls are TRBV7-8 and TRBJ2-2; 13 bases line up with TRBD2. CDR3 size: 21 residues. The V segment lost 5 bases and the J segment 4 bases; nucleotides outside the gene matches: 19. Per germline, CDR1 SGHVS and CDR2 FQNEAQ. In DNA, the CDR3 is TGTGCCAGCAGCACCCCCTCGGCCCTACTAGCGGGGGGGCTTAGCACCGGGGAGCTGTTTTTT. Translated: CASSTPSALLAGGLSTGELFF.

For this clonotype: Relative to the germline gene, one junction end is altered; a read error may explain this. The CDR3 protein is CAGSLGLYNEQFF. For the CDR3, the DNA is TGTGCCGGCAGCCTCGGGTTATACAATGAGCAGTTCTTC. J is TRBJ2-1 and V is TRBV12-3 or TRBV12-4; D unclear. This CDR3 spans 13 amino acids.

This clonotype was counted a single time. Being one base from a much bigger clone, this may be a read error. The J gene is TRBJ2-5, the V gene TRBV6-2 or TRBV6-3, with D tentatively TRBD2 (5 bases). The CDR3 totals 15 residues. The ends were cut back, 6 bases at V and 1 base at J, with 15 bases in the middle. The germline gives CDR1 MNHEY, CDR2 SVGEGT. The DNA of the CDR3 is TGTGCCAGCAGAGAACTAGGGATTTCCCAAGAGACCCAGTACTTC. Its protein product is CASRELGISQETQYF.

This clonotype was counted a few times. CDR3 sequence (DNA): TGTGCCAGCAGCTTCTACCCGGGCAATGAGCAGTTCTTC. It codes for CASSFYPGNEQFF. This chain links TRBV7-3 with TRBJ2-1; no reliable D call. The CDR3 contains 13 residues. CDR1 SGHTA and CDR2 FQGTGA come from the germline V gene. V dropped 3 bases and J dropped 6 bases, with 9 bases sitting between them.

In this sample, this clonotype turned up a few times. This rearrangement joins TRBV4-3 to TRBJ1-1; D perhaps matches TRBD1 (5 bases). CDR3 length equals 16 residues. Germline V gene lookup returns CDR1 LGHNA and CDR2 YSLEER. Trimming shortened V by 0 bases and J by 1 base, and 12 bases separated the two germline ends. The CDR3 DNA is TGCGCCAGCAGCCAAGATTTGCACAGGTGGAACACTGAAGCTTTCTTT. Its translation: CASSQDLHRWNTEAFF.

This clonotype showed up many times. This sequence joins TRBV9 and TRBJ1-6; 10 positions agree with TRBD1. The ends lost 0 bases at V and 9 bases at J; junction bases unmatched: 9. The CDR3 covers 17 residues. Germline loops: CDR1 SGDLS, CDR2 YYNGEE. CDR3 sequence reads: CASSVGGGGQGVSPLHF. Written as DNA, the CDR3 is TGTGCCAGCAGCGTAGGGGGGGGTGGACAGGGGGTTTCACCCCTCCACTTT.

This clonotype was observed a few times. The rearrangement uses TRBV19 and TRBJ2-7; D is perhaps TRBD1 or TRBD2 (6 bases each). This CDR3 has 15 amino acids. V lost 1 base and J lost 5, with 15 bases in between. CDR1 is LNHDA, CDR2 SQIVND, per germline (reference sequence). CDR3 amino acids: CASSIGGAAWDEQYF. Here the CDR3 DNA reads TGTGCCAGTAGTATAGGGGGGGCCGCATGGGACGAGCAGTACTTC.

The sample holds many counts of this clonotype. V and J are TRBV29-1 and TRBJ2-5; D uncertain. The V end lost 1 base, the J end lost 5 bases, and 14 bases lay between the germline ends. Germline V gene data show CDR1 as SQVTM and CDR2 as ANQGSEA. The CDR3 is 14 amino acids. The CDR3 nucleotides read TGCAGCGTTGAAGGTCTCAGTTGGTTGGAGACCCAGTACTTC. It encodes CSVEGLSWLETQYF.

This clonotype was found a few times. The chain combines TRBV4-1 with TRBJ2-1, with no clear D. V was cut by 3 bases and J by 0 bases, with 9 bases left in between. Looked up from germline, CDR1 is MGHRA and CDR2 is YSYEKL. There are 15 residues in the CDR3. The CDR3 sequence: CASSHLKSSYNEQFF. The DNA for the CDR3 is TGCGCCAGCAGCCACCTAAAGAGCTCCTACAATGAGCAGTTCTTC.

This clonotype has just a few counts. The chain recombines TRBV10-2 with TRBJ1-5; D might be TRBD1 (5 bases). CDR1 and CDR2 from the germline V gene are WSHSY and SAAADI. Trimming left V 3 bases short and J 7 bases short, with 13 bases between. The CDR3 covers 14 residues. Written as DNA, the CDR3 is TGCGCCAGCAGTGATCTGGCGGGGCGGCAGCCCCAGCATTTT. Its translation: CASSDLAGRQPQHF.

There are many counts of this clonotype. The gene calls are TRBV7-6 and TRBJ2-2; tentatively, D is TRBD2 (5 bases). V was clipped by 5 bases and J by 0 bases, with 16 bases between them. Germline V CDR1 and CDR2: SGHVS, FNYEAQ. The CDR3 has 17 residues. This CDR3 is CASSLFIEGTNTGELFF. CDR3 DNA: TGTGCCAGCAGCCTCTTTATAGAGGGTACGAACACCGGGGAGCTGTTTTTT. The full variable domain, with the rest looked up from reference TRBV7-6 and TRBJ2-2, is GAGVSQSPRYKVTKRGQDVALRCDPISGHVSLYWYRQALGQGPEFLTYFNYEAQQDKSGLPNDRFSAERPEGSISTLTIQRTEQRDSAMYRCASSLFIEGTNTGELFFGEGSRLTVL.

This clonotype was seen ten or more times. The J gene is TRBJ2-2, the V gene TRBV24-1, with no clear D. The CDR3 has 13 residues. V was clipped by 3 bases and J by 6 bases, with 7 bases between them. Germline V gene lookup returns CDR1 KGHDR and CDR2 SFDVKD. The CDR3 sequence is CATSDPPAGELFF. The CDR3 DNA sequence: TGTGCCACCAGTGATCCCCCGGCCGGGGAGCTGTTTTTT.

This clonotype has a count of ten or more. J is TRBJ2-7 and V is TRBV4-1; 8 nucleotides line up with TRBD1. CDR3 length: 15 residues. V gave up 1 base and J gave up 4 bases; unmatched junction bases: 6. Per germline, CDR1 MGHRA and CDR2 YSYEKL. The DNA of the CDR3 is TGCGCCAGCAGCCAAGGTAATCAGGGGGCGTACGAGCAGTACTTC. Its translation is CASSQGNQGAYEQYF.

This clonotype was observed many times. The genes are TRBV5-6 and TRBJ2-1, with D possibly called TRBD1 or TRBD2 (5 bases each). This CDR3 has 13 amino acids. The germline V gene has CDR1 SGHDT and CDR2 YYEEEE. The V gene lost 2 bases and the J gene lost 10 bases, with 13 bases spanning the gap. The DNA for the CDR3 is TGTGCCAGCAGCTTTGGGACGGTGGGCGAGCAGTTCTTC. Amino acid sequence: CASSFGTVGEQFF.

There are many counts of this clonotype. This chain joins TRBV28 and TRBJ2-7; D might be TRBD1 or TRBD2, each matching 5 bases. This CDR3 contains 14 residues. The germline V gene encodes CDR1 MDHEN and CDR2 SYDVKM. Trimming removed 7 bases from V and 5 bases from J, with 18 bases in between. This CDR3 reads CASTRDAVEDEQYF. CDR3 DNA sequence: TGTGCCAGCACCCGGGACGCCGTAGAGGACGAGCAGTACTTC.

This clonotype has a count of ten or more. The chain carries TRBV7-9 and TRBJ2-7; no definite D call. Germline-derived CDR1 and CDR2 are SEHNR and FQNEAQ (reference sequence). The CDR3 has 12 amino acids. With 5 bases removed from V and 3 bases from J, the gap between germline ends came to 8 bases. The CDR3 protein is CASSQNYYEQYF. CDR3 coding DNA: TGTGCCAGCAGCCAGAACTACTACGAGCAGTACTTC. The full variable domain, completed using reference TRBV7-9 and TRBJ2-7, is DTGVSQNPRHKITKRGQNVTFRCDPISEHNRLYWYRQTLGQGPEFLTYFQNEAQLEKSRLLSDRFSAERPKGSFSTLEIQRTEQGDSAMYLCASSQNYYEQYFGPGTRLTVT.

This chain connects TRBV27 to TRBJ2-7; D possibly uses TRBD1 or TRBD2 (5 bases each). Germline values: CDR1 MNHEY, CDR2 SMNVEV (reference sequence). The CDR3 consists of 17 residues. The V end lost 4 bases, the J end lost 3 bases, and 22 bases lay between the germline ends. The CDR3 here is CASSSELYGAPRYEQYF. The CDR3 DNA reads TGTGCCAGCAGTTCTGAACTATACGGGGCTCCGCGCTACGAGCAGTACTTC.

This clonotype was observed at least ten times. The chain uses TRBV5-1 and TRBJ2-3; tentatively, D is TRBD2 (6 bases). CDR1 is SGHRS, CDR2 YFSETQ, per germline. Trimming removed 4 bases at V and 2 bases at J, with 14 bases between. CDR3 length: 15 amino acids. Here the CDR3 reads CASSPEGTFTDTQYF. The CDR3, as DNA: TGCGCCAGCAGCCCGGAGGGTACCTTCACAGATACGCAGTATTTT.